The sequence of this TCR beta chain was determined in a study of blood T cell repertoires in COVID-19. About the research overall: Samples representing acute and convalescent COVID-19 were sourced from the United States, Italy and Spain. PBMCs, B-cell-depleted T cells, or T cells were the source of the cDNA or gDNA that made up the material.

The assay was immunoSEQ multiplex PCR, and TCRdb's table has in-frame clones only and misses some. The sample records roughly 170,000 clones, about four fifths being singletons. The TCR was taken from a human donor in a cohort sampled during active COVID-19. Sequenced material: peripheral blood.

CDR3 bases: TGCGCCAGCAGCCCCACGGGACAGGGCCACGAGCAGTACTTC. This translates into CASSPTGQGHEQYF. The gene calls are TRBV5-1 and TRBJ2-7, with 9 bases identical to TRBD1. This CDR3 has 14 residues. The germline gives CDR1 SGHRS, CDR2 YFSETQ. J lost 5 bases, V lost 4 bases, and 7 bases had no gene match.